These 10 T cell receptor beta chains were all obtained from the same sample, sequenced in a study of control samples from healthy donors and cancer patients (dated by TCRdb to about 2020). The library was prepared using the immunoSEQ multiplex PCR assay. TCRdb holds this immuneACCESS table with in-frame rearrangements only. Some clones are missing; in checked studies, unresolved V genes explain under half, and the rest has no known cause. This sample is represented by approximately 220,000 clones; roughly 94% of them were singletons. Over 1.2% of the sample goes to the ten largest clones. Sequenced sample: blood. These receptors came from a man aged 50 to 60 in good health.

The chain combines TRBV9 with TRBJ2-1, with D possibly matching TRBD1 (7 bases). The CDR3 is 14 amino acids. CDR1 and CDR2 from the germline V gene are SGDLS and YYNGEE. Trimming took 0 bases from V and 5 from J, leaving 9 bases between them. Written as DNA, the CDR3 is TGTGCCAGCAGCGTAGCAGGGGGGAACAATGAGCAGTTCTTC. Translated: CASSVAGGNNEQFF.

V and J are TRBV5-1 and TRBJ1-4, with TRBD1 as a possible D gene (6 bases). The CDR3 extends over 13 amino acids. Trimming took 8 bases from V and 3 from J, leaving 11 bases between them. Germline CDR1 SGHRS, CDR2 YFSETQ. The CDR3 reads CASSDRSNEKLFF. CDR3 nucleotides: TGCGCCAGTTCGGACAGATCTAATGAAAAACTGTTTTTT.

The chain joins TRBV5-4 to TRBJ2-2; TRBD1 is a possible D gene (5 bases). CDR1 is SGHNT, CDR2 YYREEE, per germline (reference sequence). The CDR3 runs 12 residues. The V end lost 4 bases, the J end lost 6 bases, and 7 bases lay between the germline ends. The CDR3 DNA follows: TGTGCCAGCAGCCCCAGGGCCGGGGAGCTGTTTTTT. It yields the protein CASSPRAGELFF.

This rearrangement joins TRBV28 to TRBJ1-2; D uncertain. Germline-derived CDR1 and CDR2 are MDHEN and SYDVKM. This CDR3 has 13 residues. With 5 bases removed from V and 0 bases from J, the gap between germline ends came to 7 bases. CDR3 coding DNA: TGTGCCAGCAGTGAAGTAGCTAACTATGGCTACACCTTC. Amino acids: CASSEVANYGYTF.

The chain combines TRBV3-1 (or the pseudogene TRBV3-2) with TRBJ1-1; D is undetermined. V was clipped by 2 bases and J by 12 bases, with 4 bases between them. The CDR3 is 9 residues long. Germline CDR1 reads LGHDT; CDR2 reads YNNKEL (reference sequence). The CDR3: CASSQLTFF. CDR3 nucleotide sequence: TGTGCCAGCAGCCAACTCACTTTCTTT.

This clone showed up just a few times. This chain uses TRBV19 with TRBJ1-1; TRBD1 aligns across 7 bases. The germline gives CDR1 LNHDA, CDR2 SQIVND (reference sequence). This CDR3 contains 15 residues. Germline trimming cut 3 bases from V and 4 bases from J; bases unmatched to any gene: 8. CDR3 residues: CASSMRQGGITEAFF. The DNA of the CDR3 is TGTGCCAGTAGTATGAGACAGGGAGGGATCACTGAAGCTTTCTTT.

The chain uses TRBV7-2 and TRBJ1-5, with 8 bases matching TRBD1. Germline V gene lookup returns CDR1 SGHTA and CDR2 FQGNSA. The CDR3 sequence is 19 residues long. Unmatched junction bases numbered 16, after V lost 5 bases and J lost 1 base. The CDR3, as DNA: TGTGCCAGCAGCCTGTATGCCAGGGGGCTGGATGGGAGCAATCAGCCCCAGCATTTT. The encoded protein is CASSLYARGLDGSNQPQHF.

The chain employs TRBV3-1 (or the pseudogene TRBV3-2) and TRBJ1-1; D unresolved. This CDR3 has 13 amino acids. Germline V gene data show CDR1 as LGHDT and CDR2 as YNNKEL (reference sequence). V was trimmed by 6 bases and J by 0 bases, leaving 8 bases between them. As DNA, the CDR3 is TGTGCCAGCAGTCCGACACTGAACACTGAAGCTTTCTTT. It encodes CASSPTLNTEAFF.

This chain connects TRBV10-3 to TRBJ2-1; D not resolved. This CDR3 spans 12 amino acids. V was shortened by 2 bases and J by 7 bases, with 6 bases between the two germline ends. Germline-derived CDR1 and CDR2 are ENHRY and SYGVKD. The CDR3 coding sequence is TGTGCCATCAGTGAGACTACAAATGAGCAGTTCTTC. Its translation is CAISETTNEQFF.

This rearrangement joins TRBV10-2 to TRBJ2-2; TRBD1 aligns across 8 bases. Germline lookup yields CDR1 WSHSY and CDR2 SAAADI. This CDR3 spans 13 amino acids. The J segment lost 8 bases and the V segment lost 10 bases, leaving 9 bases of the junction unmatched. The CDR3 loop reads CAIWTGRRGELFF. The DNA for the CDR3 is TGCGCCATCTGGACAGGGCGGCGTGGGGAGCTGTTTTTT.